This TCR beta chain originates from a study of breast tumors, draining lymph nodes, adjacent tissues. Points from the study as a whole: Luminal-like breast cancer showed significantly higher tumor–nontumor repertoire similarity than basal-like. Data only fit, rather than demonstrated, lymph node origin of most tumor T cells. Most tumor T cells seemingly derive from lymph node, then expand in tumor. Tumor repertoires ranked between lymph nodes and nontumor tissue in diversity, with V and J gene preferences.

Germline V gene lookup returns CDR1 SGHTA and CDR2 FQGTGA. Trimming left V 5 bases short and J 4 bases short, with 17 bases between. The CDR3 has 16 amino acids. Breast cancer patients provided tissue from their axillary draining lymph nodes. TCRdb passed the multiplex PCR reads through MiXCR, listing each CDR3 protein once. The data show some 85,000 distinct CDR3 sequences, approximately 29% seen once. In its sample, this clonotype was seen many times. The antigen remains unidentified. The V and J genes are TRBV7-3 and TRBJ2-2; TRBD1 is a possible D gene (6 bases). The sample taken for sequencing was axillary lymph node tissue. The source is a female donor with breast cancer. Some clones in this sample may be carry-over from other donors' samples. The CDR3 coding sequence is TGTGCCAGCAGCCGACAGGACCCCACAATCACCGGGGAGCTGTTTTTT. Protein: CASSRQDPTITGELFF.